This T cell receptor beta chain derives from a study of blood T cells in healthy people across ages (dated by TCRdb to about 2015). With regard to the full study: In model experiments, template switching captured roughly one uniquely barcoded TCR beta cDNA molecule for every two T cells. Using deep sequencing normalized with unique cDNA molecular identifiers, the study measured how TCR beta repertoire diversity changes with age. The donors were split into four age groups: young (average 16 years), middle-aged (roughly 42), aged (roughly 65) and long-lived (about 74). For two donors (one aged 18 to 29 and one aged 80 or older), the study analyzed two additional independent replicas of 1 million unique cDNA reads from the same blood draw. To avoid experimental bias, donors of different ages were distributed randomly across sequencing lanes.

The library was made by 5' RACE. TCRdb names Illumina HiSeq 2500 as the instrument used. A second about 7 to 11 cycle PCR used a sample-barcoded 5' primer and a J-beta primer mix. Each TCR beta cDNA molecule received a unique molecular identifier from a template-switch 5' adaptor carrying 12 random nucleotides. Each sample yielded at least 2.5 million CDR3-containing paired-end reads. The Mint cDNA synthesis kit, primed by a TRBC-specific oligonucleotide, was used to synthesize first-strand cDNA from all RNA. Following uracil-DNA glycosylase treatment, a first 18-cycle PCR with universal primers M1SS and BC2_uni_R was performed on all cDNA. On the authors' methods: Normalization of each sample was performed by random selection of 1 million high-quality reads, each carrying a distinct molecular identifier. Instead of being binned into consensus sequences, reads that shared molecular identifiers were thrown out. CDR3 identification, clonotype clustering and error correction used MiTCR with a Q25 quality threshold and the strictest error-elimination algorithm. Lower-bound total TCR beta diversity was estimated with a nonparametric unseen species model using Euler transformation. Through fastp at Q25 and MiXCR, TCRdb rebuilt clones from the public reads, retaining in-frame beta chains. Rows merge per CDR3 protein into single entries with the most common DNA and genes. TCRdb, not the authors, supplied the V and J calls. The sample table shows around 670,000 distinct CDR3 sequences, and under 30% are seen once. The top ten hold about 15% of the sample.

The cysteine opens and the phenylalanine closes a CDR3 of 13 amino acids. Only the CDR3 portion is preserved as DNA: 39 bases, with reading frame beginning at the first base. CDR1 and CDR2 were assigned from the germline V gene (reference sequence) as DFQATT and SNEGSKA. To note about this clonotype: Its antigen specificity is not known. Base qualities are missing; no much larger clone stands one base away.

The investigation overall reported the following: Because profiling used bulk unsorted PBMCs, naive and antigen-experienced compartments could not be compared conclusively. Donor CMV infection status was unknown, potentially confounding age-related changes in expanded clonotypes. Estimates of total diversity from one million sequenced T cells were regarded as lower bounds and underestimates. A strong correlation was found between observed TCR beta diversity and the percentage of naive T cells measured by flow cytometry. As age increased, observed TCR beta diversity per million T cells dropped in a roughly linear way, and a significant reduction was already evident by age about 36. Compared with the aged group, more naive CD4+ T cells, fewer expanded clones and increased TCR diversity were shown by the long-lived group, suggesting age selection.

Systemically healthy Caucasian individuals from Russia, 39 in total and aged roughly 6 to 95 years, were included as donors. Each donor gave 9.5 to 10 milliliters of peripheral blood, drawn into EDTA-treated Vacutainer tubes. Ficoll-Paque density-gradient centrifugation was used to isolate PBMCs, with at least 6.5 million per sample. Total RNA, at least 5 micrograms per sample, was extracted from PBMCs with Trizol reagent. The percentages of naive CD45RAhigh/CD27high T cells were determined by flow cytometry on a PBMC aliquot from every donor. This sequence originates from a woman at least 80 years old in good health. What was sequenced was blood. The chain was built from TRBV20-1 and TRBJ2-3; 7 bases in the middle match TRBD1. The CDR3 region reads CGTRATGVDTQYF. The DNA is TGCGGTACTAGAGCTACAGGGGTAGATACGCAGTATTTT.